This TCR beta chain emerged from a study of Ad26.COV2.S vaccination and SARS-CoV-2 variants. For the study at large: Donor allocation was to the COV1001 Ad26.COV2.S trial arm. Ad26.COV2.S, an intramuscular injection, was given once or twice 56 days apart.

The data were produced by immunoSEQ multiplex PCR, yet TCRdb's version contains in-frame clones alone and is incomplete. The table includes roughly 700,000 clones, roughly nine tenths detected once. General study results and limits: Vaccine recipients and placebo recipients showed similar non-spike TCR breadth.

Treatment described: around 19 received Ad26.COV2.S at low or high dose, single or two shots; about five received placebo; per-sample allocation not given. Samples analyzed were those drawn on day 63 after the first vaccine or placebo injection. An Ad26 vector carrying the Wuhan-strain SARS-CoV-2 spike served as the vaccine. Of note for this clone: Its antigen is unidentified.

Germline assignment: CDR1 SGHAT and CDR2 FQNNGV. Trimming stripped 8 bases from V and 3 bases from J, with 13 bases between. The CDR3 is 13 residues long. The specimen was peripheral blood, collected in a trial of Ad26.COV2.S vaccine versus placebo. The chain has TRBV11-2 and TRBJ2-5, with D possibly matching TRBD2 (7 bases). This TCR came from a person between 18 and 65 years old who received the Ad26.COV2.S COVID-19 vaccine or a placebo. In DNA, the CDR3 is TGTGCCAGCCGAGGGGGGGCCGAAGAGACCCAGTACTTC. Its translation: CASRGGAEETQYF.